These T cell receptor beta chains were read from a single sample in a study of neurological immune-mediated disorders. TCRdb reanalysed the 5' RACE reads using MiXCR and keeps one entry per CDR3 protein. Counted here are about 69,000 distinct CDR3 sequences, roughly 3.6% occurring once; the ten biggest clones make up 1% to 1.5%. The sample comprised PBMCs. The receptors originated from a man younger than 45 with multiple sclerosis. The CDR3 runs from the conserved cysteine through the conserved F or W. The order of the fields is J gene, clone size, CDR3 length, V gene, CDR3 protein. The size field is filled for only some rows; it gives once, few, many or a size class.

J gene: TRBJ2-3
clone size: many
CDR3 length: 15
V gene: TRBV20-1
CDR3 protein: CSASGAGANTDTQYF

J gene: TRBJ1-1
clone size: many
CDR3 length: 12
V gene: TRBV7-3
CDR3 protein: CASSLNGGEAFF

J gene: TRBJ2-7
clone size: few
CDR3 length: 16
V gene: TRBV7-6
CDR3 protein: CASSLGVLAGRKEQYF

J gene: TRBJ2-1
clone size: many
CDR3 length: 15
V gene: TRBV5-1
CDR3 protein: CASSLEPGSYNEQFF

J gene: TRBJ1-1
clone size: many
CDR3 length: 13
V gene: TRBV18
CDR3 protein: CASSPGRNTEAFF

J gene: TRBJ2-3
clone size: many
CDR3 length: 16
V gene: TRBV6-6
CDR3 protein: CASSSHLPRYTDTQYF

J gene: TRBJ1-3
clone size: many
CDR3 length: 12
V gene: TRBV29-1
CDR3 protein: CSAGTNGNTIYF

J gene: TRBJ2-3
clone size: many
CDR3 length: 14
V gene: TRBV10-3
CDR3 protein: CAIRVTGSTDTQYF

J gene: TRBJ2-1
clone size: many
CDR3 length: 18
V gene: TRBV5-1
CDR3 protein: CASSPVLLAGGPINEQFF

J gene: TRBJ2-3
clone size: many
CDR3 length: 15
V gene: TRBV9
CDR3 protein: CASSVVDLAGDTQYF

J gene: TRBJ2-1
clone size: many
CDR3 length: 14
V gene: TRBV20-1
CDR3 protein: CSAGSRIEYNEQFF

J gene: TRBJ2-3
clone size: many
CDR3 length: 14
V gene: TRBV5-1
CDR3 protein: CASSLQSFGDTQYF

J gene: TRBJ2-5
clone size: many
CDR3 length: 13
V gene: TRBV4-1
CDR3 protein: CASSQVVQETQYF

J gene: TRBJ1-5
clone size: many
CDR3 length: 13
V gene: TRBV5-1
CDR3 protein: CASSRDGNQPQHF

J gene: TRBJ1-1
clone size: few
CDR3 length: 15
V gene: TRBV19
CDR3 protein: CASITARGLNTEAFF

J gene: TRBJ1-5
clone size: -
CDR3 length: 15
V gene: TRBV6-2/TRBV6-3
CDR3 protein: CASRSTGTSNQPQNF

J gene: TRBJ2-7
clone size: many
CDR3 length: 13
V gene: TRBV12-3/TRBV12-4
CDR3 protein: CASSWTATLEQYF

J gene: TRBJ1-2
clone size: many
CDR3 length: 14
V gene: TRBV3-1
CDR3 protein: CASSREGQGFGYTF

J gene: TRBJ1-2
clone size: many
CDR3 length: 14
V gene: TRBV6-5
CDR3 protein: CAKTRGQGKYGYTF

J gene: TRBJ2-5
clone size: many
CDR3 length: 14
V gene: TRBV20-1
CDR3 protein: CSAGDKGGRETQYF

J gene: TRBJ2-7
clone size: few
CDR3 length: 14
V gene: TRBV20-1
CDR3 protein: CSARSVSGSYEQYF

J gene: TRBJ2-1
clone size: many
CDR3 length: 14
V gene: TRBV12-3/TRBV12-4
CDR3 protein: CASSALGSYNEQFF

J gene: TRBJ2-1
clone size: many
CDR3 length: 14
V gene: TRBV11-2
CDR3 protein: CASSQTSPGDEQFF

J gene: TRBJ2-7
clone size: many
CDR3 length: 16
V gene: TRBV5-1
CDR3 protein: CASSWGTSGTSYEQYF

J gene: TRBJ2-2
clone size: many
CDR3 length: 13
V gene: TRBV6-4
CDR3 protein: CASSVESGGELFF

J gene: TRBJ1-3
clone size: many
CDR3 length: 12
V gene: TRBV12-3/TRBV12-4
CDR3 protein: CASSPAGNTIYF

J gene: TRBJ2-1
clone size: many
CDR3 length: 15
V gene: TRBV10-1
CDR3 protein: CASSELQDSYNEQFF

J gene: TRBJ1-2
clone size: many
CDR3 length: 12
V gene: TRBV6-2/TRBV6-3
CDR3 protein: CASSYKNYGYTF

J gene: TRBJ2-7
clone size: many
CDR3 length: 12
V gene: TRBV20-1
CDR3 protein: CSASPTGWEQYF

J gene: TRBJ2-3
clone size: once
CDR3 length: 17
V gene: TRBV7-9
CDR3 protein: CASSGIAGGRGTDTQYF

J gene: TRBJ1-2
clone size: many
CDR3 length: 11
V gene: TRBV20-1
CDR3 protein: CSALTDSGYTF

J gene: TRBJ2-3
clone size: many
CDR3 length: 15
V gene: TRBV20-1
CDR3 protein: CSARLVLAGTDTQYF

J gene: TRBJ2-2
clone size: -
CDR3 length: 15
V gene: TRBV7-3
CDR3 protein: CASRPSGGGTGELFF

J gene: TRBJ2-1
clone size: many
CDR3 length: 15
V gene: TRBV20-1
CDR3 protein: CSATLTGIHYNEQFF

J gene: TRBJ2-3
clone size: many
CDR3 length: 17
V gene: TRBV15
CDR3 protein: CATSRDHGRRSTDTQYF

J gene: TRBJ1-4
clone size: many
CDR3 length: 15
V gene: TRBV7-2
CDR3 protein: CASSLSATAREKLFF